A selection of T cell receptor beta chains follows, all from one sample in a study of CD8 T cells in ankylosing spondylitis. A single record per CDR3 protein comes from TCRdb applying MiXCR to the 5' RACE reads. The repertoire consists of more than 150,000 distinct CDR3 sequences, with 15% to 20% occurring once and the leading ten covering 3.5% to 5%. The sequenced material came from blood, either unsorted or a sorted T cell fraction (not recorded which). The receptors here all came from a male donor aged 10-35 years with ankylosing spondylitis or in good health (not recorded which). CDR3s include the opening cysteine and the closing phenylalanine or tryptophan. A D gene is named only where the DNA matches it firmly. Part of the rows lack a size; the others show once, few, many or a class for expanded clones.

TRBD2	TRBJ2-3	18	TRBV20-1	many	TGCAGTGCTAGAGAAACCCCAACTCTAGCGGGGAGCACAGATACGCAGTATTTT	CSARETPTLAGSTDTQYF
.	TRBJ2-1	15	TRBV5-1	once	TGCGCCAGCAGCTTTTCAGGGGCCCTCTACAATGAGCAGTTCTTC	CASSFSGALYNEQFF
.	TRBJ2-7	12	TRBV29-1	many	TGCAGCGCATTAACGGGCTCCTACGAGCAGTACTTC	CSALTGSYEQYF
TRBD2	TRBJ2-1	13	TRBV12-3/TRBV12-4	many	TGTGCCAGCAGGTTACTAGCGCGAGGCGAGCAGTTCTTC	CASRLLARGEQFF
.	TRBJ2-1	14	TRBV7-9	many	TGTGCCAGCAGCTTCGGTCTTACCTACAATGAGCAGTTCTTC	CASSFGLTYNEQFF
TRBD1	TRBJ2-3	14	TRBV5-1	many	TGCGCCAGCAGCTGGACAGGGCGCACAGATACGCAGTATTTT	CASSWTGRTDTQYF
TRBD2	TRBJ2-2	14	TRBV29-1	many	TGCAGCGTCGACAGCGGGAGTCCCACCGGGGAGCTGTTTTTT	CSVDSGSPTGELFF
.	TRBJ1-5	15	TRBV18	.	TGTGCCAGCTCACCACGATCAAGCGCGAATCAGCCCCAGCATTTT	CASSPRSSANQPQHF
TRBD2	TRBJ2-1	14	TRBV5-4	.	TGTGCCAGCAGCATAAGGACTAGCGGGGCCGAGCAGTTCTTC	CASSIRTSGAEQFF
.	TRBJ1-1	14	TRBV20-1	few	TGCAGTGCCCCAGTCCCCGGCAGGGACACTGAAGCTTTCTTT	CSAPVPGRDTEAFF
.	TRBJ2-1	14	TRBV18	many	TGTGCCAGCTCACCACCCTCTATAGCCAGTGAGCAGTTCTTC	CASSPPSIASEQFF
TRBD2	TRBJ2-2	16	TRBV5-1	many	TGCGCCAGCAGCTACCTAGCGGGCCCCGACACCGGGGAGCTGTTTTTT	CASSYLAGPDTGELFF
.	TRBJ1-2	14	TRBV20-1	many	TGCAGTGCTAGGACACCTGAGGCGGGCTATGGCTACACCTTC	CSARTPEAGYGYTF
TRBD2	TRBJ2-1	16	TRBV20-1	many	TGCAGTGCTAGAGATTTTGCTAGCGGACCCTACAATGAGCAGTTCTTC	CSARDFASGPYNEQFF